This T cell receptor (beta chain) was captured by sequencing in a study of shared clonotypes between healthy human individuals. Germline V gene data show CDR1 as SNHLY and CDR2 as FYNNEI. CDR3 length: 13 residues. V dropped 6 bases and J dropped 6; count of bases not matched to a gene: 2. CD4+ cells were split into CD45RA+ naive and CD45RA-negative memory subsets. Profiled with immunoSEQ multiplex PCR; TCRdb holds only in-frame clones, not every one. The sample records approximately 980,000 clones, about three quarters being singletons. Input material: memory CD4+ T cells sorted from blood. Subset specified: CD45RA-negative fraction. This clonotype originated in a man in his late teens or twenties in good health. The chain combines TRBV2 with TRBJ1-2; the match to TRBD1 covers 12 bases. The CDR3 spells CASRGQGADGYTF. The CDR3 DNA sequence: TGTGCCAGCAGGGGACAGGGGGCGGATGGCTACACCTTC.